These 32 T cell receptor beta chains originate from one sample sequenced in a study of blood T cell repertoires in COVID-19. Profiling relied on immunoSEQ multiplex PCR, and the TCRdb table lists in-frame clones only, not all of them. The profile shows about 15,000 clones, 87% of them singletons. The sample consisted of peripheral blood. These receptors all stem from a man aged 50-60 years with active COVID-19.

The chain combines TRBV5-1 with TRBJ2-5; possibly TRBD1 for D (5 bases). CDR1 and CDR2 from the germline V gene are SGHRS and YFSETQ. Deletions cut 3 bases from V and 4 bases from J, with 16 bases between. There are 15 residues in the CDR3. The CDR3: CASSWGTTDRETQYF. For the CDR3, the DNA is TGCGCCAGCAGCTGGGGAACGACAGACCGAGAGACCCAGTACTTC.

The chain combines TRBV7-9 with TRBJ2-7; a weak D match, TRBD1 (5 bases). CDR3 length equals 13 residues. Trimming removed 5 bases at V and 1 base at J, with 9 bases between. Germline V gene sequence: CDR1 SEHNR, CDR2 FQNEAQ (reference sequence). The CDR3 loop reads CASSVDRSYEQYF. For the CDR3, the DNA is TGTGCCAGCAGCGTAGACAGATCCTACGAGCAGTACTTC.

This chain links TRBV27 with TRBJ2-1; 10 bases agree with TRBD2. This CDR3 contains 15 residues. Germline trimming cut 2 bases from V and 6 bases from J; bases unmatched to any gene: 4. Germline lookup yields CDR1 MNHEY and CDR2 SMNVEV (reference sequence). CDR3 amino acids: CASSLRLAGINEQFF. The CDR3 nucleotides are TGTGCCAGCAGTTTAAGACTAGCGGGTATCAATGAGCAGTTCTTC.

The CDR3 DNA sequence: TGTGCCAGTAGGTTGACAGTCCATCAGCCCCAGCATTTT. Translating it yields CASRLTVHQPQHF. The chain recombines TRBV19 with TRBJ1-5, with D possibly matching TRBD1 (5 bases). CDR1 and CDR2 (germline): LNHDA, SQIVND (reference sequence). The ends were cut back, 6 bases at V and 5 bases at J, with 11 bases in the middle. The CDR3 length is 13 residues.

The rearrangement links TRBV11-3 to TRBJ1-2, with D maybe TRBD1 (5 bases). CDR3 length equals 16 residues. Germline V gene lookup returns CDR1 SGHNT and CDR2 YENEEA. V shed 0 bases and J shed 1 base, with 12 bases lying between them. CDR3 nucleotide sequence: TGTGCCAGCAGCTTAGAAGGCCGGGGGGGTAACTATGGCTACACCTTC. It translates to CASSLEGRGGNYGYTF.

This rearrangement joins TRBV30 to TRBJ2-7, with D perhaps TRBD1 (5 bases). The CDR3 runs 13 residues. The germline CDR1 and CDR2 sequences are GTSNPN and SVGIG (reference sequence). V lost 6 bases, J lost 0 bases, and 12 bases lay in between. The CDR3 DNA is TGTGCCTGTCAGGGTAGAAGCTCCTACGAGCAGTACTTC. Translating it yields CACQGRSSYEQYF.

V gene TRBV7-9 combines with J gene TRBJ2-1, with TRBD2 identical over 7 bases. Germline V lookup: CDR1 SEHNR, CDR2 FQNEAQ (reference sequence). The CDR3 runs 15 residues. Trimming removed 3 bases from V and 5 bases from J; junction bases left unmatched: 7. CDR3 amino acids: CASSFRTSGHNEQFF. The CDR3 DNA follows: TGTGCCAGCAGCTTTCGGACTAGTGGCCACAATGAGCAGTTCTTC.

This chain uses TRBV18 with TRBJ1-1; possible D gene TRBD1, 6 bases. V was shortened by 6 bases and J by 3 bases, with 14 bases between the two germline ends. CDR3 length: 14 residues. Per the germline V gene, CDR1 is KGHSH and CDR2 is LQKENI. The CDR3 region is CASSPRGGDTEAFF. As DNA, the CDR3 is TGTGCCAGCTCCCCGCGAGGGGGGGACACTGAAGCTTTCTTT.

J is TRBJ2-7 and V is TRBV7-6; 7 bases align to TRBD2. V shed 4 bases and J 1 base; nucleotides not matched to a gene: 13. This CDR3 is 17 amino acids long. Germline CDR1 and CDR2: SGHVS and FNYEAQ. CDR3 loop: CASSYGFSGKGSYEQYF. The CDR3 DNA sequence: TGTGCCAGCAGCTACGGCTTCAGCGGGAAGGGATCCTACGAGCAGTACTTC.

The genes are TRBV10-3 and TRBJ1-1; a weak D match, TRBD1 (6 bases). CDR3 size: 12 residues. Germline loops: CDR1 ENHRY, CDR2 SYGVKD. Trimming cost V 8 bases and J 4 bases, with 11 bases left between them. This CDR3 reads CAIRGGGTEAFF. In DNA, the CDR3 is TGTGCCATCCGAGGGGGTGGCACTGAAGCTTTCTTT.

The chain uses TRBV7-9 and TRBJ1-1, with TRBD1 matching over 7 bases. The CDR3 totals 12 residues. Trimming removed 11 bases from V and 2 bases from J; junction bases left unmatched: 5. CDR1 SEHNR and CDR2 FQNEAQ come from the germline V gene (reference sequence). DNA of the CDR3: TGTGCCCTGGGGACAGCTAACACTGAAGCTTTCTTT. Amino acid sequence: CALGTANTEAFF.

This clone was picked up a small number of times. The CDR3: CASNFRVNTEAFF. CDR3 bases: TGTGCCAGCAATTTTCGGGTGAACACTGAAGCTTTCTTT. The genes are TRBV28 and TRBJ1-1; D gene ambiguous. The germline V gene encodes CDR1 MDHEN and CDR2 SYDVKM. Trimming shortened V by 7 bases and J by 0 bases, and 9 bases separated the two germline ends. The length of the CDR3 is 13 residues.

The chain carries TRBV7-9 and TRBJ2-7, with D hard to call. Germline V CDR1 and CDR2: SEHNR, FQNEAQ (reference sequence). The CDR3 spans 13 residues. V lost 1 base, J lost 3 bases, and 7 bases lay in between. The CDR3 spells CASSLGAYYEQYF. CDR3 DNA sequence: TGTGCCAGCAGCTTAGGGGCCTACTACGAGCAGTACTTC.

The CDR3: CASSPSQAGEQYF. The CDR3 DNA follows: TGTGCCAGCTCACCGTCTCAGGCAGGGGAGCAGTACTTC. The chain employs TRBV18 and TRBJ2-7; D is possibly TRBD1 (5 bases). Germline CDR1 reads KGHSH; CDR2 reads LQKENI. The CDR3 runs 13 residues. Trimming left V 3 bases short and J 7 bases short, with 13 bases between.

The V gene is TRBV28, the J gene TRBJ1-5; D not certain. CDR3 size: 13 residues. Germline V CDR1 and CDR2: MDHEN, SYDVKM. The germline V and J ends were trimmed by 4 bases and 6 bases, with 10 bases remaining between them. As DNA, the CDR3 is TGTGCCAGCAGTTGGAGTATTGTTCAGCCCCAGCATTTT. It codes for CASSWSIVQPQHF.

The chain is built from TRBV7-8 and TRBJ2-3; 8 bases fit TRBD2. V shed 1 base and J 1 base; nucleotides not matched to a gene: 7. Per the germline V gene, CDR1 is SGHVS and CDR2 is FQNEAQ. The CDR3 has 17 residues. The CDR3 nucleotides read TGTGCCAGCAGCTTAGTATTGCGGGAGGCCCGCACAGATACGCAGTATTTT. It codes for CASSLVLREARTDTQYF.

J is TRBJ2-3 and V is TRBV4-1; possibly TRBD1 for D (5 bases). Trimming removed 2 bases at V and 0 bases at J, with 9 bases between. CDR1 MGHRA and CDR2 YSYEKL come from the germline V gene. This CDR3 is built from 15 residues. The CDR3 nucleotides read TGCGCCAGCAGCCAAATCAGGGTTAGCACAGATACGCAGTATTTT. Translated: CASSQIRVSTDTQYF.

CDR3 residues: CASSHPQRTYNEQFF. DNA of the CDR3: TGTGCCAGCAGCCATCCACAGCGGACCTACAATGAGCAGTTCTTC. J is TRBJ2-1 and V is TRBV3-1 (or the pseudogene TRBV3-2), with D tentatively TRBD2 (5 bases). This CDR3 has 15 amino acids. V lost 3 bases to trimming and J lost 2 bases, with 11 bases between them. The germline V gene has CDR1 LGHDT and CDR2 YNNKEL (reference sequence).

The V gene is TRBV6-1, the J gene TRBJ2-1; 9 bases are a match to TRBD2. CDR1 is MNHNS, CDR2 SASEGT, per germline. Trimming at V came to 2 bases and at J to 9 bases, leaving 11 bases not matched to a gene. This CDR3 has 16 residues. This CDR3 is CASSELGSGSFGEQFF. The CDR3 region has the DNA TGTGCCAGCAGTGAACTAGGTAGCGGGAGTTTCGGTGAGCAGTTCTTC.

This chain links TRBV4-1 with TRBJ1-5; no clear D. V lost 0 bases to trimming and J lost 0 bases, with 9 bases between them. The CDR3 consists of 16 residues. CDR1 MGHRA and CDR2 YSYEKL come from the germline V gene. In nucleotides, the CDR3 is TGCGCCAGCAGCCAAGATGCGACTCATAGCAATCAGCCCCAGCATTTT. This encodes CASSQDATHSNQPQHF.

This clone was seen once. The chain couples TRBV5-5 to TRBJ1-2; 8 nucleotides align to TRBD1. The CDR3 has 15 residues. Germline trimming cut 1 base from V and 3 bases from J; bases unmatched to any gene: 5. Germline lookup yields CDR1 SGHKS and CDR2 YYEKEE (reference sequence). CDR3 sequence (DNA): TGTGCCAGCAGCTTGTCATCGACAGGGGACTATGGCTACACCTTC. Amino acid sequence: CASSLSSTGDYGYTF.

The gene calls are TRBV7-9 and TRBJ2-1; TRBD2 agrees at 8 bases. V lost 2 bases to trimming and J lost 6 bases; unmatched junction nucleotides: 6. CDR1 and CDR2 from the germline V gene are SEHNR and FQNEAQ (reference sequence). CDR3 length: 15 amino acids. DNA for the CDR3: TGTGCCAGCAGCTTAATCAGCGGGAGTCGCAATGAGCAGTTCTTC. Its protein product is CASSLISGSRNEQFF.

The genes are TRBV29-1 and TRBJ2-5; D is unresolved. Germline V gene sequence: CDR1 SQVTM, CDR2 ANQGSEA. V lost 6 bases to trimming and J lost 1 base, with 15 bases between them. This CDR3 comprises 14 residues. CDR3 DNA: TGCAGCGTCCCCTTCGGTTACTTCCAAGAGACCCAGTACTTC. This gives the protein CSVPFGYFQETQYF. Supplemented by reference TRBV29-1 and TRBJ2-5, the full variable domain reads SAVISQKPSRDICQRGTSLTIQCQVDSQVTMMFWYRQQPGQSLTLIATANQGSEATYESGFVIDKFPISRPNLTFSTLTVSNMSPEDSSIYLCSVPFGYFQETQYFGPGTRLLVL.

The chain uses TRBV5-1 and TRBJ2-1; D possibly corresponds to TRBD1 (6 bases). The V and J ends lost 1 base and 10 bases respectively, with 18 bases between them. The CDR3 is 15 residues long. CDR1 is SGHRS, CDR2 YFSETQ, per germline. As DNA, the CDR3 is TGCGCCAGCAGCTTGTGGGACACCGTTGGGCAAGAGCAGTTCTTC. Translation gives CASSLWDTVGQEQFF.

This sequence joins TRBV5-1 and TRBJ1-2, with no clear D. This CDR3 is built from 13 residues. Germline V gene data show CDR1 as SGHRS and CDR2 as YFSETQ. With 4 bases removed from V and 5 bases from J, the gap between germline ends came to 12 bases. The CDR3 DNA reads TGCGCCAGCAGCGCAACGAACGGGTATGGCTACACCTTC. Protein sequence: CASSATNGYGYTF. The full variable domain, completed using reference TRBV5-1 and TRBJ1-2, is KAGVTQTPRYLIKTRGQQVTLSCSPISGHRSVSWYQQTPGQGLQFLFEYFSETQRNKGNFPGRFSGRQFSNSRSEMNVSTLELGDSALYLCASSATNGYGYTFGSGTRLTVV.

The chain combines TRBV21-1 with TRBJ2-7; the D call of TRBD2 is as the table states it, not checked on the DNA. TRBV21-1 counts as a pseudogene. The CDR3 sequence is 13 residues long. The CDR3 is CASSEDPTYEQYF. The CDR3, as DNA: TGTGCCAGCAGCGAGGATCCCACCTACGAGCAGTACTTC.

The CDR3 nucleotides are TGTGCCAGCAGCCCTGGAAAGGGACTCACAGATACGCAGTATTTT. Translating gives CASSPGKGLTDTQYF. The chain combines TRBV11-3 with TRBJ2-3; D is perhaps TRBD2 (6 bases). The CDR3 loop spans 15 amino acids. Germline V gives CDR1 SGHNT, CDR2 YENEEA. Trimming left V 5 bases short and J 2 bases short, with 14 bases between.

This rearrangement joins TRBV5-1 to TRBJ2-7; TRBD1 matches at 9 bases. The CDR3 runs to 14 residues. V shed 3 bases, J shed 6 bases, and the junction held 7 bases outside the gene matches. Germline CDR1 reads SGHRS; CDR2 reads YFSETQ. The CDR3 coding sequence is TGCGCCAGCAGCTCGGGACAGGGCAGCGGCGAGCAGTACTTC. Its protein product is CASSSGQGSGEQYF.

As DNA, the CDR3 is TGTGCCACCAGTGATTGGGTAGCGGGAGTAACAAATGAGCAGTTCTTC. Translating gives CATSDWVAGVTNEQFF. The chain links TRBV24-1 to TRBJ2-1, with TRBD2 matching 9 bases. Germline trimming cut 2 bases from V and 7 bases from J; bases unmatched to any gene: 8. The CDR3 runs 16 residues. Germline CDR1 and CDR2: KGHDR and SFDVKD.

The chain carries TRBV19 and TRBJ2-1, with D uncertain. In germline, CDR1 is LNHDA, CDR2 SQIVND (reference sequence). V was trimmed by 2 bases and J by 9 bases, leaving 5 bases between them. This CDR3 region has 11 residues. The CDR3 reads CASSIYSEQFF. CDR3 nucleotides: TGTGCCAGTAGTATATATTCTGAGCAGTTCTTC.

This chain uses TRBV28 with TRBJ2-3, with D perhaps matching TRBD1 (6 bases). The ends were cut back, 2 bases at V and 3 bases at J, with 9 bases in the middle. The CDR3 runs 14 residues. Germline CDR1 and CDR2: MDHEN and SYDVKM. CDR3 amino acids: CASSLQQGTDTQYF. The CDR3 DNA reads TGTGCCAGCAGTTTACAACAGGGAACAGATACGCAGTATTTT. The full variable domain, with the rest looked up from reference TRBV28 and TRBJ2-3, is DVKVTQSSRYLVKRTGEKVFLECVQDMDHENMFWYRQDPGLGLRLIYFSYDVKMKEKGDIPEGYSVSREKKERFSLILESASTNQTSMYLCASSLQQGTDTQYFGPGTRLTVL.

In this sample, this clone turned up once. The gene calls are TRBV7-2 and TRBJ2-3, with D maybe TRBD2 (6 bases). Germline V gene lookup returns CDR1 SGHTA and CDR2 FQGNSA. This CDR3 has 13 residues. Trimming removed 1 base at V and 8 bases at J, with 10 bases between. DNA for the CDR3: TGTGCCAGCAGCTTAGGGGAGGAGGTTACGCAGTATTTT. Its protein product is CASSLGEEVTQYF.